A selection of T cell receptor beta chains follows, all from one sample in a study of cytomegalovirus exposure and HLA in healthy donors. This table comes from immunoSEQ multiplex PCR, and its TCRdb copy is limited to in-frame clones, with some not included. The sample includes about 98,000 clones, roughly 70% seen only once; the top ten take 2% to 3%. The sequenced sample consisted of PBMCs. These receptors were taken from a middle-aged man in good health and CMV-seronegative. Both conserved end residues are trimmed from each CDR3.

TRBJ2-2 | TRBV15 | ATSRVPGLAGGIAGELF
NA | TRBV5-1 | ASSLSAQGYEQY
TRBJ2-1 | TRBV13 | ASSLGSGGYYNEQF
TRBJ2-6 | TRBV7-3 | ASSLGLAGVGANVLT
TRBJ2-3 | TRBV9 | ASSAGTVTDTQY
TRBJ1-5 | TRBV5-6 | ASSFGNNQPQH
TRBJ2-7 | TRBV7-9 | ASSSRREGETYEQY
TRBJ1-6 | TRBV6-5 | ASRQGGNSPLH
TRBJ1-2 | TRBV6-5 | ASRRTGSNYGYT
TRBJ2-1 | TRBV9 | ASSAPDRDLYNEQF
TRBJ1-5 | TRBV6-1 | ASTIQRDSNQPQH
TRBJ2-3 | TRBV11-2 | ASSRRSGSTDTQY
TRBJ1-2 | TRBV5-4 | ASSLAGNGYT
TRBJ2-1 | TRBV13 | ASSARTLVGGPGSYNEQF
TRBJ2-7 | TRBV5-5 | ASSYQGVRYEQY
TRBJ1-1 | TRBV6-6 | ASSYALSNTEAF
TRBJ2-2 | TRBV5-5 | ASSLDSTPGELF
TRBJ2-1 | TRBV7-7 | ASSRERGLGEQF
TRBJ2-7 | TRBV5-1 | ASSLGVAGIYEQY
TRBJ2-7 | TRBV6-5 | ASSYRQGAYEQY
TRBJ2-5 | TRBV7-3 | ASSLEGPRFRETQY